The clone carrying this T cell receptor beta chain has a single count. The germline CDR1 and CDR2 sequences are MNHNS and SASEGT. V lost 3 bases to trimming and J lost 2 bases; unmatched junction nucleotides: 6. The CDR3 is 15 amino acids. The source of the sample is a study of blood T cell repertoires in COVID-19. Study as a whole: Specimens from acute and convalescent COVID-19 originated in the United States, Italy and Spain.

Per the original data handling: Nucleated cell counts were estimated from reference gene primer amplification. This table comes from immunoSEQ multiplex PCR, and its TCRdb copy is limited to in-frame clones, with some not included. V, J and clone size reflect that table, while D and trimming were determined from the DNA. The table includes hundreds of thousands of clones, roughly 88% detected once. Sequenced material: PBMCs or T cells enriched from blood (not recorded which). The rearrangement links TRBV6-1 to TRBJ2-7, with 8 bases that match TRBD1. This clonotype originated in a woman aged 40 to 50 with acute COVID-19. The CDR3 reads CASSETDRVTYEQYF. CDR3 nucleotide sequence: TGTGCCAGCAGTGAGACGGACAGGGTGACCTACGAGCAGTACTTC.